The present entry profiles one TCR beta chain with its context. These data are taken from a study of early T cells in non-severe SARS-CoV-2 infection. Looking at the study overall: Bulk RNA taken from unsorted whole blood was sequenced, leaving chains unpaired.

The TCR library protocol attached unique molecular identifiers to the individual cDNA molecules. TCRdb passed the 5' RACE reads through MiXCR, listing each CDR3 protein once. In the table there are tens of thousands of distinct CDR3 sequences, roughly 15% of which are singletons. This clonotype was obtained from an adult who was a healthcare worker with PCR-confirmed SARS-CoV-2 infection or an uninfected control (not recorded which). The material sequenced was whole blood.

CDR3 sequence (DNA): TGTGCCAGCAGCTTCGGCGGGGGGGCGCGCACAGATACGCAGTATTTT. Its protein product is CASSFGGGARTDTQYF. The chain couples TRBV7-2 to TRBJ2-3; 9 bases match TRBD2. The length of the CDR3 is 16 residues. The germline gives CDR1 SGHTA, CDR2 FQGNSA. V was clipped by 3 bases and J by 1 base; unmatched bases: 5.